The 9 T cell receptor beta chains below were found in one sample sequenced in a study of STAT5B mutations in CD4+ large granular lymphocyte leukemia. TCRdb keeps only in-frame clones here, not all; method: immunoSEQ multiplex PCR. The sample includes 30,000 or so clones, 65% to 80% seen only once; the top ten take 2.1%. The material sequenced was CD4+ T cells from blood buffy coats. The source of these receptors is a human donor in good health.

This chain connects TRBV6-6 to TRBJ2-2; D remains ambiguous. Trimming took off 0 bases at V and 1 base at J, with 6 bases between the two ends. The CDR3 runs to 15 residues. Germline CDR1 and CDR2: MNHNY and SVGAGI (reference sequence). The DNA of the CDR3 is TGTGCCAGCAGTTACTCGAGTCGGAACACCGGGGAGCTGTTTTTT. This sequence encodes CASSYSSRNTGELFF.

The rearrangement links TRBV19 to TRBJ1-4, with D unclear. Trimming left V 1 base short and J 2 bases short, with 8 bases between. The CDR3 is made up of 15 amino acids. Germline values: CDR1 LNHDA, CDR2 SQIVND (reference sequence). The CDR3 DNA follows: TGTGCCAGTAGTATAGGCACAGCGACTAATGAAAAACTGTTTTTT. Amino acid sequence: CASSIGTATNEKLFF.

The count of this clone is one. The gene calls are TRBV5-8 and TRBJ1-5; D gene ambiguous. Trimming stripped 4 bases from V and 2 bases from J, with 7 bases between. The CDR3 consists of 13 residues. Germline V gives CDR1 SGHTS, CDR2 YDEGEE. The CDR3 bases are TGTGCCAGCAGCCTCTATGGCAATCAGCCCCAGCATTTT. Residues: CASSLYGNQPQHF.

This chain connects TRBV2 to TRBJ2-7, with D possibly being TRBD1 or TRBD2 (5 bases each). There are 14 residues in the CDR3. Germline assignment: CDR1 SNHLY and CDR2 FYNNEI. Trimming removed 3 bases from V and 2 bases from J, with 11 bases in between. The CDR3: CASSEGRFTYEQYF. Here the CDR3 DNA reads TGTGCCAGCAGTGAGGGACGGTTCACCTACGAGCAGTACTTC.

Concerning this clone itself: In the same sample, other DNA sequences code for this CDR3. The chain combines TRBV9 with TRBJ2-7; 7 bases map to TRBD2. Germline CDR1 is SGDLS and CDR2 is YYNGEE. With V trimmed by 3 bases and J by 2 bases, 11 bases remained unmatched. The CDR3 loop spans 16 amino acids. Here the CDR3 reads CASSAGGLTATYEQYF. DNA for the CDR3: TGTGCCAGCAGCGCGGGGGGACTGACAGCTACCTACGAGCAGTACTTC.

The sample holds one count of this clone. The V gene is TRBV4-1, the J gene TRBJ1-2; D might be TRBD1 (5 bases). The CDR3 loop spans 16 amino acids. CDR1 MGHRA and CDR2 YSYEKL come from the germline V gene. Trimming stripped 2 bases from V and 1 base from J, with 14 bases between. The CDR3 spells CASSQLTGGLNYGYTF. DNA for the CDR3: TGCGCCAGCAGCCAATTAACAGGCGGACTTAACTATGGCTACACCTTC.

Only one count was recorded for this clone. The chain combines TRBV10-3 with TRBJ1-5; D call uncertain. V was clipped by 3 bases and J by 6 bases, with 6 bases between them. CDR1 ENHRY and CDR2 SYGVKD come from the germline V gene. CDR3 length: 12 amino acids. The CDR3 here is CAISDFGQPQHF. In nucleotides, the CDR3 is TGTGCCATCAGTGACTTCGGTCAGCCCCAGCATTTT.

V and J are TRBV2 and TRBJ2-2, with D perhaps TRBD1 or TRBD2 (5 bases each). This CDR3 has 14 amino acids. The V and J ends lost 8 bases and 1 base respectively, with 11 bases between them. Germline V gene data show CDR1 as SNHLY and CDR2 as FYNNEI. The CDR3 sequence: CASGDGGNTGELFF. In nucleotides, the CDR3 is TGTGCCAGCGGGGACGGTGGGAACACCGGGGAGCTGTTTTTT. Combining the CDR3 with reference TRBV2 and TRBJ2-2 gives the whole variable domain EPEVTQTPSHQVTQMGQEVILRCVPISNHLYFYWYRQILGQKVEFLVSFYNNEISEKSEIFDDQFSVERPDGSNFTLKIRSTKLEDSAMYFCASGDGGNTGELFFGEGSRLTVL.

V is TRBV11-3 and J is TRBJ2-1; 15 positions match TRBD2. Trimming cost V 1 base and J 1 base; bases outside gene matches: 5. Per germline, CDR1 SGHNT and CDR2 YENEEA. This CDR3 has 19 residues. For the CDR3, the DNA is TGTGCCAGCAGCTTAGGGTCTGGGACTAGCGGGGGGTCCTACAATGAGCAGTTCTTC. Amino acids: CASSLGSGTSGGSYNEQFF.